The rows below give T cell receptor beta chains drawn from one sample of a study of cytomegalovirus exposure and HLA in healthy donors. Clones were sequenced by immunoSEQ multiplex PCR, and TCRdb holds only the in-frame ones, with some missing. The table lists 130,000 or so clones, over 65% of them singletons. The sample consisted of PBMCs. The receptors were sampled from a female donor in good health and CMV-seropositive. CDR3s include the opening cysteine and the closing phenylalanine or tryptophan. The order of the fields is D gene, clone size, J gene, V gene, CDR3 DNA, CDR3 protein. A D gene is named only where the DNA matches it firmly. Where a row states a size, it is once, few, many or the class of an expanded clone; other rows omit it.

d_call: TRBD1
clone_size: .
j_call: TRBJ2-7
v_call: TRBV28
cdr3_nt: TGTGCCAGCAGTTTCAACAGGGGGAACGAGCAGTACTTC
cdr3_aa: CASSFNRGNEQYF

d_call: TRBD1
clone_size: few
j_call: TRBJ2-2
v_call: TRBV29-1
cdr3_nt: TGCAGCGTTGTGACAGGGGGCACGAACACCGGGGAGCTGTTTTTT
cdr3_aa: CSVVTGGTNTGELFF

d_call: .
clone_size: .
j_call: TRBJ1-6
v_call: TRBV30
cdr3_nt: TGTGCCTGGCTACAGGGAGATAGCTCCTATAATTCACCCCTCCACTTT
cdr3_aa: CAWLQGDSSYNSPLHF

d_call: .
clone_size: .
j_call: TRBJ1-1
v_call: TRBV30
cdr3_nt: TGTGCCCACCGGACAGTTATGAACACTGAAGCTTTCTTT
cdr3_aa: CAHRTVMNTEAFF

d_call: .
clone_size: few
j_call: TRBJ1-1
v_call: TRBV7-8
cdr3_nt: TGTGCCAGCTCAGCCGCGACAGGGAACACTGAAGCTTTCTTT
cdr3_aa: CASSAATGNTEAFF

d_call: TRBD2
clone_size: .
j_call: TRBJ2-7
v_call: TRBV19
cdr3_nt: TGTGCCAGTAGTATAGGGGGGGGTATCGACGAGCAGTACTTC
cdr3_aa: CASSIGGGIDEQYF

d_call: .
clone_size: few
j_call: TRBJ1-2
v_call: TRBV6-5
cdr3_nt: TGTGCCAGCAGTTACTCAGGGGCAGACTATGGCTACACCTTC
cdr3_aa: CASSYSGADYGYTF

d_call: .
clone_size: .
j_call: TRBJ2-7
v_call: TRBV30
cdr3_nt: TGTGCCTGGAGCCAGGGGTCCTACGAGCAGTACTTC
cdr3_aa: CAWSQGSYEQYF

d_call: TRBD2
clone_size: .
j_call: TRBJ2-7
v_call: TRBV27
cdr3_nt: TGTGCCAGCAGAGCGGGAGCCAGCTACGAGCAGTACTTC
cdr3_aa: CASRAGASYEQYF

d_call: TRBD2
clone_size: .
j_call: TRBJ2-1
v_call: TRBV9
cdr3_nt: TGTGCCAGCAGCGTTATAGCGGGAGGCTACAATGAGCAGTTCTTC
cdr3_aa: CASSVIAGGYNEQFF

d_call: TRBD1
clone_size: .
j_call: TRBJ1-1
v_call: TRBV2
cdr3_nt: TGTGCCAGCAGCGACGGGACAGGGATAGCTTTCTTT
cdr3_aa: CASSDGTGIAFF

d_call: .
clone_size: .
j_call: TRBJ1-6
v_call: TRBV6-5
cdr3_nt: TGTGCCAGCAGGTCCGGGACTACTAATTCACCCCTCCACTTT
cdr3_aa: CASRSGTTNSPLHF

d_call: TRBD1
clone_size: .
j_call: TRBJ1-1
v_call: TRBV5-4
cdr3_nt: TGTGCCAGCAGCGCCCCAGGGGGCAGGAACACTGAAGCTTTCTTT
cdr3_aa: CASSAPGGRNTEAFF

d_call: TRBD1
clone_size: .
j_call: TRBJ1-2
v_call: TRBV6-5
cdr3_nt: TGTGCCAGCAGTCAACCCGGGACAGCCTATGGCTACACCTTC
cdr3_aa: CASSQPGTAYGYTF

d_call: .
clone_size: .
j_call: TRBJ1-3
v_call: TRBV14
cdr3_nt: TGTGCCAGCAGCCACGGTTCTGGAAACACCATATATTTT
cdr3_aa: CASSHGSGNTIYF

d_call: TRBD2
clone_size: .
j_call: TRBJ2-3
v_call: TRBV5-6
cdr3_nt: TGTGCCAGCAGCTTGTTCCTAGCGGGGGCCGATACGCAGTATTTT
cdr3_aa: CASSLFLAGADTQYF

d_call: TRBD1
clone_size: .
j_call: TRBJ2-7
v_call: TRBV19
cdr3_nt: TGTGCCAGTAGTATCGAAGGGACAGGGAACGAGCAGTACTTC
cdr3_aa: CASSIEGTGNEQYF

d_call: .
clone_size: .
j_call: TRBJ2-3
v_call: TRBV6-5
cdr3_nt: TGTGCCAGCAGTGATCGGGGAAATACGCAGTATTTT
cdr3_aa: CASSDRGNTQYF

d_call: .
clone_size: once
j_call: TRBJ2-1
v_call: TRBV29-1
cdr3_nt: TGCAGCGTTGAGACAGGGACTTCCTACAATGAGCAGTTCTTC
cdr3_aa: CSVETGTSYNEQFF

d_call: TRBD2
clone_size: .
j_call: TRBJ2-1
v_call: TRBV6-4
cdr3_nt: TGTGCCAGCAGTGAGGCGGGAGTGGGCAATGAGCAGTTCTTC
cdr3_aa: CASSEAGVGNEQFF

d_call: .
clone_size: .
j_call: TRBJ2-1
v_call: TRBV18
cdr3_nt: TGTGCCAGCTCACCATATGTGAGGAATGAGCAGTTCTTC
cdr3_aa: CASSPYVRNEQFF

d_call: TRBD2
clone_size: .
j_call: TRBJ2-1
v_call: TRBV11-2
cdr3_nt: TGTGCCAGCAGCCCGGAGGGGTTTTTTAGCGGGGGGAATGAGCAGTTCTTC
cdr3_aa: CASSPEGFFSGGNEQFF

d_call: TRBD1
clone_size: once
j_call: TRBJ1-2
v_call: TRBV6-5
cdr3_nt: TGTGCCAGCACCCCCGGGACAGGGGGCGGCTACACCTTC
cdr3_aa: CASTPGTGGGYTF

d_call: .
clone_size: few
j_call: TRBJ2-5
v_call: TRBV10-2
cdr3_nt: TGCGCCAGCAGTCCGAGCGGGGAGACCCAGTACTTC
cdr3_aa: CASSPSGETQYF

d_call: TRBD1
clone_size: once
j_call: TRBJ1-4
v_call: TRBV5-1
cdr3_nt: TGCGCCAGCAGCCCAGGGGGCGCAACTAATGAAAAACTGTTTTTT
cdr3_aa: CASSPGGATNEKLFF

d_call: TRBD1
clone_size: .
j_call: TRBJ2-6
v_call: TRBV5-4
cdr3_nt: TGTGCCAGCAGTCCAGGACAGGGGAGCTCTGGGGCCAACGTCCTGACTTTC
cdr3_aa: CASSPGQGSSGANVLTF

d_call: TRBD1
clone_size: .
j_call: TRBJ1-5
v_call: TRBV7-9
cdr3_nt: TGTGCCAGCAGCTCCACAAAAACAGGGGCACGGAATCAGCCCCAGCATTTT
cdr3_aa: CASSSTKTGARNQPQHF

d_call: TRBD1
clone_size: .
j_call: TRBJ1-5
v_call: TRBV14
cdr3_nt: TGTGCCAGCAGCCATCGTGGGACAGAGTATAGCAATCAGCCCCAGCATTTT
cdr3_aa: CASSHRGTEYSNQPQHF